The sequence of this T cell receptor (beta chain) was determined in a study of T cells in Graves' hyperthyroidism and ophthalmopathy. About the study: Staff took peripheral blood when the initial diagnosis was made, before any treatment began.

This clonotype showed up just a few times. CDR1 ENHRY and CDR2 SYGVKD come from the germline V gene. This CDR3 has 14 amino acids. Germline trimming cut 7 bases from V and 4 bases from J; bases unmatched to any gene: 9. From RNA transcripts, TCR beta CDR3 regions were amplified. The HTBI primer set was used in a first-round RT-PCR of the TCR CDR3. Via MiXCR, TCRdb re-called the multiplex PCR reads, giving one row per CDR3 protein. Among over 250,000 distinct CDR3 sequences listed, about an eighth were seen once. This clonotype originated in a woman in her thirties or forties with Graves' ophthalmopathy. The chain employs TRBV10-3 and TRBJ1-2, with 7 bases that match TRBD1. Sequencing input: blood. CDR3 amino acids: CAITPEGASYGYTF. The CDR3 coding sequence is TGTGCCATCACCCCCGAGGGGGCGAGCTATGGCTACACCTTC.